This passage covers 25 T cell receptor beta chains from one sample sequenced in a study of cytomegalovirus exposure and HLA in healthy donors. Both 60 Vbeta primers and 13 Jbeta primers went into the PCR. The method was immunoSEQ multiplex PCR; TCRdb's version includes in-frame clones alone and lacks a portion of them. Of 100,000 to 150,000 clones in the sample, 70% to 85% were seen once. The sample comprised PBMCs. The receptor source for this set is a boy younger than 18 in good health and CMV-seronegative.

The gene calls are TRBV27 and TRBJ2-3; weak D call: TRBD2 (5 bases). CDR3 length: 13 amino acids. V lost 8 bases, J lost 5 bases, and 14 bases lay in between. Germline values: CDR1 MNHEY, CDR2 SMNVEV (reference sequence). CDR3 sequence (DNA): TGTGCCAGCCGAACGGGGTCGGGAGATACGCAGTATTTT. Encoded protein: CASRTGSGDTQYF.

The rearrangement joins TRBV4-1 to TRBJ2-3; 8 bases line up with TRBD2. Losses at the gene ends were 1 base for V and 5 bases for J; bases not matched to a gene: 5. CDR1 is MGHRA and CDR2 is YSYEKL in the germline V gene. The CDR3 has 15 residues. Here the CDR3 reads CASSQVRAGGDTQYF. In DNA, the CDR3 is TGCGCCAGCAGCCAAGTGAGGGCGGGGGGAGATACGCAGTATTTT.

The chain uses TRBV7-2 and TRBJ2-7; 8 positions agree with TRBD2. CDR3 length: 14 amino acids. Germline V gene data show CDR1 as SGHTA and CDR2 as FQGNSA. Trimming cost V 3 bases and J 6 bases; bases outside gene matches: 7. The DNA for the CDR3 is TGTGCCAGCAGCTTTATGAGCGGGAGTGGCGAGCAGTACTTC. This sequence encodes CASSFMSGSGEQYF.

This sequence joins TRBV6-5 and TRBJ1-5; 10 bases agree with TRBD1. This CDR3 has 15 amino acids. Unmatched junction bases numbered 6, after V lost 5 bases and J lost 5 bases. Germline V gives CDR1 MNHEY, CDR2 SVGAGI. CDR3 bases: TGTGCCAGCAGTCCCCCCGGGACAGGGGATCAGCCCCAGCATTTT. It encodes CASSPPGTGDQPQHF.

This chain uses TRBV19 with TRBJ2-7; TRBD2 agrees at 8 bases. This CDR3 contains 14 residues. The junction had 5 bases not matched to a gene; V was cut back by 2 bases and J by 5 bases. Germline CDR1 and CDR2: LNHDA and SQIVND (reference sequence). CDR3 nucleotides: TGTGCCAGTAGTATACTGTTCGGGGGGGACGAGCAGTACTTC. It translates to CASSILFGGDEQYF.

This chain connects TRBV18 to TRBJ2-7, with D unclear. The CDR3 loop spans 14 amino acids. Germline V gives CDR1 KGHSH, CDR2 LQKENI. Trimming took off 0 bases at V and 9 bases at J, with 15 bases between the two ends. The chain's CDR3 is CASSPPSSLASQYF. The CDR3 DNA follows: TGTGCCAGCTCACCACCTAGTTCCCTCGCGTCGCAGTACTTC.

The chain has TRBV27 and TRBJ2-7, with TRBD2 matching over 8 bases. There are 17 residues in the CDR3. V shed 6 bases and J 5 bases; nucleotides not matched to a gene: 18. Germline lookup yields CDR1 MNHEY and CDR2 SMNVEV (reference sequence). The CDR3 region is CASSDVPPAGGFNEQYF. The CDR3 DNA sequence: TGTGCCAGCAGCGACGTTCCCCCCGCGGGAGGTTTCAACGAGCAGTACTTC.

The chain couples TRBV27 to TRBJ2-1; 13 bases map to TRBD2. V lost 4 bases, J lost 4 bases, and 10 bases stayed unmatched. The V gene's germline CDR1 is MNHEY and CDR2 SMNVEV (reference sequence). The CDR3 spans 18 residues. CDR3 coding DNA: TGTGCCAGCAGTTCGGGACTAGCGGGGCGACGGGTTTACAATGAGCAGTTCTTC. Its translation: CASSSGLAGRRVYNEQFF.

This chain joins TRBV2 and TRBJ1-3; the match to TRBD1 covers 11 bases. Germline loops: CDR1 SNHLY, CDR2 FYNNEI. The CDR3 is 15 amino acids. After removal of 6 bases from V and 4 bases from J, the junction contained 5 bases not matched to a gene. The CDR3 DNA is TGTGCCAGCAGCTGGACAGGGGGCGGCGGAAACACCATATATTTT. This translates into CASSWTGGGGNTIYF.

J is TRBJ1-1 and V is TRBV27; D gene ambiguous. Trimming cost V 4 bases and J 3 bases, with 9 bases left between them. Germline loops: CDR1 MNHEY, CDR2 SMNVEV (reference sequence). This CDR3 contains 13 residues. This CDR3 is CASSSESYTEAFF. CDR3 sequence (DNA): TGTGCCAGCAGTTCTGAGTCGTACACTGAAGCTTTCTTT.

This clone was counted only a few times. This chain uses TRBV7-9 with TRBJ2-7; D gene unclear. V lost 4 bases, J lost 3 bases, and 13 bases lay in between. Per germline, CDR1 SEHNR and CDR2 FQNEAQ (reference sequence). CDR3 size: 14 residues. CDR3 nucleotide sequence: TGTGCCAGCAGCTCCACATCGATAAACTACGAGCAGTACTTC. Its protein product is CASSSTSINYEQYF.

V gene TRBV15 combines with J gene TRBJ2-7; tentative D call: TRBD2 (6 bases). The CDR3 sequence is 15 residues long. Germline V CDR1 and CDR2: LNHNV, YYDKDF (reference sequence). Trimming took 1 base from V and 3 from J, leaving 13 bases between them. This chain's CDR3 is CATSRGGTFYYEQYF. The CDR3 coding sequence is TGTGCCACCAGCAGAGGCGGGACTTTCTACTACGAGCAGTACTTC.

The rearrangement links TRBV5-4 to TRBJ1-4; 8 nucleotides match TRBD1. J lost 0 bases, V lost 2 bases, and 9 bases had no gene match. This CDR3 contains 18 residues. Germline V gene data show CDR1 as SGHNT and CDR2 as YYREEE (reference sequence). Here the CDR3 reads CASSFGQGIGPTNEKLFF. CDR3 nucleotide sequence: TGTGCCAGCAGCTTTGGACAGGGAATCGGGCCAACTAATGAAAAACTGTTTTTT. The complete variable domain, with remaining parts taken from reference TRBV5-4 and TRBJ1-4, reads ETGVTQSPTHLIKTRGQQVTLRCSSQSGHNTVSWYQQALGQGPQFIFQYYREEENGRGNFPPRFSGLQFPNYSSELNVNALELDDSALYLCASSFGQGIGPTNEKLFFGSGTQLSVL.

The CDR3 DNA sequence: TGCAGCGTCCAACCGAGCTCCTACGAGCAGTACTTC. It specifies CSVQPSSYEQYF. The chain uses TRBV29-1 and TRBJ2-7; no reliable D call. The germline CDR1 and CDR2 sequences are SQVTM and ANQGSEA. There are 12 residues in the CDR3. V lost 6 bases and J 0 bases, leaving 9 bases between the germline ends.

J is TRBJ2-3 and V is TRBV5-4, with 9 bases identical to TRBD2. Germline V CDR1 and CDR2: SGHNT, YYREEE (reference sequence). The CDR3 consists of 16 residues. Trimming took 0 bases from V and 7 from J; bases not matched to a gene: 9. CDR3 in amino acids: CASSLVAGGGAHTQYF. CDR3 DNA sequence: TGTGCCAGCAGCTTGGTTGCGGGAGGGGGGGCCCATACGCAGTATTTT.

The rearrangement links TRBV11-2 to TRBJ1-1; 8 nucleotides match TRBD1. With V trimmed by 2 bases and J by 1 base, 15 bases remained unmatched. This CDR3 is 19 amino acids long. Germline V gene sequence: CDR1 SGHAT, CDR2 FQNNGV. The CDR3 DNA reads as TGTGCCAGCAGCTTACAACCCCGCCAATGGACAGGGAAGAACACTGAAGCTTTCTTT. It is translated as CASSLQPRQWTGKNTEAFF.

For the CDR3, the DNA is TGTGCCAGCAGCTTAGGACTAGCGAGTTTCCAAGAGACCCAGTACTTC. Its protein is CASSLGLASFQETQYF. The chain couples TRBV7-6 to TRBJ2-5; 8 bases agree with TRBD2. The CDR3 covers 16 residues. With 1 base clipped from V and 1 base from J, the junction kept 5 bases outside the gene matches. Germline CDR1 reads SGHVS; CDR2 reads FNYEAQ.

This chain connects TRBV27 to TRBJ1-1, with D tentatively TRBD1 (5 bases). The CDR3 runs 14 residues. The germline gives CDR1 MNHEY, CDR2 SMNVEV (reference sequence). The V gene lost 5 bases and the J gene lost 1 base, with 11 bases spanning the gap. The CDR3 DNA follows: TGTGCCAGCAGTACAGGTTGGACGAACACTGAAGCTTTCTTT. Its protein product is CASSTGWTNTEAFF.

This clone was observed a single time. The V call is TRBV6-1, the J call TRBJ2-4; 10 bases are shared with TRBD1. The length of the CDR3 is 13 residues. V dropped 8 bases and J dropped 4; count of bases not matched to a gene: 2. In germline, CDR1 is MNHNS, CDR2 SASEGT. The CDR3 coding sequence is TGTGCCAGCGGGGACAGGGGAAAAAACATTCAGTACTTC. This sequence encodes CASGDRGKNIQYF.

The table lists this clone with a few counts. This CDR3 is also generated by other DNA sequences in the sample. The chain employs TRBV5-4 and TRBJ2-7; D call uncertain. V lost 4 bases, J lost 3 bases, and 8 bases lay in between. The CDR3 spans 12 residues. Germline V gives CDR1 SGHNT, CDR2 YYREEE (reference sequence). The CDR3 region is CASSLDGYEQYF. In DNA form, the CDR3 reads TGTGCCAGCAGCCTAGACGGCTACGAGCAGTACTTC.

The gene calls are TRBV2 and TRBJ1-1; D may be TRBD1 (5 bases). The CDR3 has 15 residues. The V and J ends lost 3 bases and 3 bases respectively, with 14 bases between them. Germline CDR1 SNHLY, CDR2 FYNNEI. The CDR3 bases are TGTGCCAGCAGTGAGGCAAGACAGAAAGACACTGAAGCTTTCTTT. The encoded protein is CASSEARQKDTEAFF. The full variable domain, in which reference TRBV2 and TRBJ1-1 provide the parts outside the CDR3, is EPEVTQTPSHQVTQMGQEVILRCVPISNHLYFYWYRQILGQKVEFLVSFYNNEISEKSEIFDDQFSVERPDGSNFTLKIRSTKLEDSAMYFCASSEARQKDTEAFFGQGTRLTVV.

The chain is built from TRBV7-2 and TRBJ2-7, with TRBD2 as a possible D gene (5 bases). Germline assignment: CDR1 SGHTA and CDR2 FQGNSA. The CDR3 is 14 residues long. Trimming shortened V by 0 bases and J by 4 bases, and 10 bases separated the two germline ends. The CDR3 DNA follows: TGTGCCAGCAGCTTAGCGGCTAGCTCGTACGAGCAGTACTTC. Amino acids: CASSLAASSYEQYF. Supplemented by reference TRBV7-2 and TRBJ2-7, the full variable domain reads GAGVSQSPSNKVTEKGKDVELRCDPISGHTALYWYRQSLGQGLEFLIYFQGNSAPDKSGLPSDRFSAERTGGSVSTLTIQRTQQEDSAVYLCASSLAASSYEQYFGPGTRLTVT.

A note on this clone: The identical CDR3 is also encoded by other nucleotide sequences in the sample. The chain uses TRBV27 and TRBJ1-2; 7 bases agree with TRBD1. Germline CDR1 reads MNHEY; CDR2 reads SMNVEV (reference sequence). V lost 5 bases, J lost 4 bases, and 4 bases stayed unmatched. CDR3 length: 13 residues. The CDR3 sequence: CASSRQGGYGYTF. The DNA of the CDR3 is TGTGCCAGCAGTCGACAGGGAGGCTATGGCTACACCTTC.

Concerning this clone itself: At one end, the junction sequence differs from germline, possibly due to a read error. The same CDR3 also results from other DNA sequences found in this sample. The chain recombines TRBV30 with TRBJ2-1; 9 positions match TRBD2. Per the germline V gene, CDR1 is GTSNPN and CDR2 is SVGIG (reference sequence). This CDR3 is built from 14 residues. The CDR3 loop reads CAWSALAGNNEQFF. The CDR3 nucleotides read TGTGCTTGGAGTGCCCTAGCGGGAAACAATGAGCAGTTCTTC.

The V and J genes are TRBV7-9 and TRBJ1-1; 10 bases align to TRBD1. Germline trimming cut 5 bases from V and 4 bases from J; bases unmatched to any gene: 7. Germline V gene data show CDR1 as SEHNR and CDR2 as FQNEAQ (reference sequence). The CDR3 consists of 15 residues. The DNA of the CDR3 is TGTGCCAGCAGCCCGGGACAGGGGTTCTTCACTGAAGCTTTCTTT. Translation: CASSPGQGFFTEAFF.